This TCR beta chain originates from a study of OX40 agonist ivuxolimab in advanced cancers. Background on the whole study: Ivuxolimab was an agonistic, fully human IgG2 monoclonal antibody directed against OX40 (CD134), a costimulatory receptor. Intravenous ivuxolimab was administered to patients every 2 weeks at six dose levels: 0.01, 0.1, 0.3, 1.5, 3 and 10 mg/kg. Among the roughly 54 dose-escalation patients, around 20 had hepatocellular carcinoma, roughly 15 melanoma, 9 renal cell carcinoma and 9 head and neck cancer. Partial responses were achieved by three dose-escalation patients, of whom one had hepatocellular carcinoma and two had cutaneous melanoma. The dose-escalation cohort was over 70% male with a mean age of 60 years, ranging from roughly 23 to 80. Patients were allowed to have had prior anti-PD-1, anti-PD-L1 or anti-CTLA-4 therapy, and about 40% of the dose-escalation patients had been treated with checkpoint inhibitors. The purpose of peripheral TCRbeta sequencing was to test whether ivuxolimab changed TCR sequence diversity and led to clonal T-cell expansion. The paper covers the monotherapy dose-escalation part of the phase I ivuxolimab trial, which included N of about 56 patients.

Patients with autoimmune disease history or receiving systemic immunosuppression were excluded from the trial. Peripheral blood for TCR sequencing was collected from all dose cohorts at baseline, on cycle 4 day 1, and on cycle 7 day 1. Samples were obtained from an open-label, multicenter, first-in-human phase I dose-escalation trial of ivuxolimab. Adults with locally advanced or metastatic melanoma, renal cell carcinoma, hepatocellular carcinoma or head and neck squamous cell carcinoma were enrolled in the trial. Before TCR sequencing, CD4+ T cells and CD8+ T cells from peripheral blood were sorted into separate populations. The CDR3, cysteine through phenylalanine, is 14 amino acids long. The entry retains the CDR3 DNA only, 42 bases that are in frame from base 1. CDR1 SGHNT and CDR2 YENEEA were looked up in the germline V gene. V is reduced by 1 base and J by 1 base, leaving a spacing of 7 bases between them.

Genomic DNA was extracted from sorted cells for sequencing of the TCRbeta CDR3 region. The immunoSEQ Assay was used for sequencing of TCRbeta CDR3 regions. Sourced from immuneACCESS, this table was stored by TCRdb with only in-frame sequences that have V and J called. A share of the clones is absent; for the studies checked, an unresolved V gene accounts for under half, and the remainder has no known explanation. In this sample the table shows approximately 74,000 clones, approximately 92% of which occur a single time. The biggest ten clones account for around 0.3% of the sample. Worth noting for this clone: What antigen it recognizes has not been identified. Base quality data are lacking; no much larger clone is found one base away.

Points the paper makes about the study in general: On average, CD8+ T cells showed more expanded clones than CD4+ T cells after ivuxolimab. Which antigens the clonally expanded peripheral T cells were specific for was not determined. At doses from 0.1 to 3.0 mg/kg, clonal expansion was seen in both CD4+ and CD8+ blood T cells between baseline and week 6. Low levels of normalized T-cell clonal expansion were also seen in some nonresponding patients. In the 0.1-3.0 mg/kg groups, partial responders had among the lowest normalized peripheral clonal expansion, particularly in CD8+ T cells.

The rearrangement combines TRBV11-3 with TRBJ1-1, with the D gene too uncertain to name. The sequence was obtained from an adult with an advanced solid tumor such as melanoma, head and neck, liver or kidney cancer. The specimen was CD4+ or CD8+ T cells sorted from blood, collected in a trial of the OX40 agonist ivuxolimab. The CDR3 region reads CASSLGRGNTEAFF. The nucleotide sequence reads TGTGCCAGCAGCTTAGGTCGGGGGAACACTGAAGCTTTCTTT.